The T cell receptor (beta chain) described here comes from a study of CD8+ T cells in alopecia areata. Germline V gene lookup returns CDR1 SQVTM and CDR2 ANQGSEA. Germline trimming cut 7 bases from V and 4 bases from J; bases unmatched to any gene: 3. The CDR3 is made up of 12 amino acids. Comments on this clone: Antigen specificity is unknown.

The study, taken as a whole, reports: Possibly because of HLA-related factors, TCR sharing was less clear across patients than in mice.

cDNA reverse transcribed from extracted RNA served as the sequencing template. Produced via immunoSEQ multiplex PCR; TCRdb's table is partial and in-frame only. The sample has roughly 140,000 clones; approximately 49% are singletons. The material was CD4+ T cells sorted from blood, obtained at week 0. The chain uses TRBV29-1 and TRBJ2-1, with TRBD2 matching 8 bases. The source of this sequence is a human donor with alopecia areata. The CDR3 spells CSASGSYNEQFF. The CDR3 DNA reads TGCAGCGCTAGCGGGTCATACAATGAGCAGTTCTTC.